This T cell receptor (beta chain) was found in a study of blood T cell repertoires in COVID-19. Libraries were prepared by immunoSEQ multiplex PCR; TCRdb keeps only in-frame clonotypes and omits some of them. Of about 180,000 clones listed, 80% to 90% are singletons. The CDR3 is 15 amino acids. J gave up 4 bases and V 1 base, and 3 bases lay outside the gene matches. Germline V gives CDR1 SGHAT, CDR2 FQNNGV. The rearrangement joins TRBV11-2 to TRBJ2-7; TRBD2 matches at 11 bases. The clonotype originates from a woman aged 18-29 years who had recovered from COVID-19. The sequenced material came from PBMCs or T cells enriched from blood (not recorded which). CDR3 sequence: CASSLASGGRYEQYF. CDR3 DNA sequence: TGTGCCAGCAGCTTAGCTAGCGGGGGGCGATACGAGCAGTACTTC.